One sample yielded the 6 T cell receptor beta chains listed below, sequenced in a study of spatial heterogeneity in lung cancer. One entry per CDR3 protein results from TCRdb running MiXCR on the 5' RACE reads. This table holds around 10,000 distinct CDR3 sequences, 3% to 4.5% found once. Noted time point: sample taken at primary tumor resection. The source material was PBMCs, sampled at surgery. These receptor sequences come from a female donor with early-stage non-small cell lung cancer.

This clonotype has only a few counts. The chain uses TRBV5-1 and TRBJ2-1, with D perhaps TRBD2 (5 bases). The CDR3 is 14 residues long. Deletions cut 5 bases from V and 6 bases from J, with 15 bases between. The germline CDR1 and CDR2 sequences are SGHRS and YFSETQ. The CDR3 protein is CASRPVEGGNEQFF. Here the CDR3 DNA reads TGCGCCAGCAGGCCCGTGGAAGGAGGCAATGAGCAGTTCTTC.

This clonotype appeared many times. This sequence joins TRBV3-1 and TRBJ1-5, with a weak D call TRBD1 (5 bases). CDR3 size: 15 residues. Germline CDR1 reads LGHDT; CDR2 reads YNNKEL (reference sequence). With 1 base removed from V and 5 bases from J, the gap between germline ends came to 12 bases. This CDR3 is CASSQGFGGDQPQHF. The CDR3 nucleotides read TGTGCCAGCAGCCAAGGATTCGGGGGAGATCAGCCCCAGCATTTT.

This clonotype was detected ten times or more. This CDR3 reads CSVRRTESSYEQYF. DNA of the CDR3: TGCAGCGTCCGTAGGACAGAGAGCTCCTACGAGCAGTACTTC. The chain uses TRBV29-1 and TRBJ2-7, with D possibly being TRBD1 (6 bases). The germline CDR1 and CDR2 sequences are SQVTM and ANQGSEA. V dropped 6 bases and J dropped 0 bases, with 15 bases sitting between them. The length of the CDR3 is 14 residues.

In this sample, this clonotype turned up many times. The chain is built from TRBV6-6 and TRBJ2-2; D possibly matches TRBD1 or TRBD2 (5 bases each). The CDR3 totals 15 residues. Germline V gene data show CDR1 as MNHNY and CDR2 as SVGAGI (reference sequence). V shed 8 bases and J shed 0 bases, with 13 bases lying between them. CDR3 sequence reads: CASAPGLANTGELFF. In DNA, the CDR3 is TGTGCCAGCGCCCCGGGGCTAGCGAACACCGGGGAGCTGTTTTTT.

This clonotype has ten or more counts. The gene calls are TRBV20-1 and TRBJ1-5, with unresolved D. V dropped 3 bases and J dropped 1 base, with 7 bases sitting between them. Germline V gene lookup returns CDR1 DFQATT and CDR2 SNEGSKA (reference sequence). This CDR3 spans 13 amino acids. The CDR3 spells CSARGVSNQPQHF. The CDR3 DNA is TGCAGTGCTAGGGGAGTAAGCAATCAGCCCCAGCATTTT.

This clonotype was counted a few times. The CDR3 DNA follows: TGCAGTGCTAGAGATACAAGGTGGGGGCCTAAGAACATTCAGTACTTC. Protein sequence: CSARDTRWGPKNIQYF. The chain has TRBV20-1 and TRBJ2-4, with D possibly matching TRBD1 (6 bases). Germline-derived CDR1 and CDR2 are DFQATT and SNEGSKA (reference sequence). Trimming cost V 0 bases and J 7 bases, with 19 bases left between them. The CDR3 contains 16 residues.